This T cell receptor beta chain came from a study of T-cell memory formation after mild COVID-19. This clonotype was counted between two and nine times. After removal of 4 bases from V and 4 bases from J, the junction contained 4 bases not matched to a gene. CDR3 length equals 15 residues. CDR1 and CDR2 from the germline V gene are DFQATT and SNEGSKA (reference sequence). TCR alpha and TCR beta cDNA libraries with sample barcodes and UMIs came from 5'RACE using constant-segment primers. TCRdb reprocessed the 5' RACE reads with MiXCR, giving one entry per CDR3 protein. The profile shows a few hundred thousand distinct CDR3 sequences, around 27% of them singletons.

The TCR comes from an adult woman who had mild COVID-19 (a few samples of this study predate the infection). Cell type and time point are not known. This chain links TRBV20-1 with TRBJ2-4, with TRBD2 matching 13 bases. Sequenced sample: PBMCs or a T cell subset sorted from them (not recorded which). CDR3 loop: CSATGLAGVKNIQYF. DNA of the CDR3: TGCAGTGCTACCGGACTAGCGGGGGTTAAAAACATTCAGTACTTC.